Below are 4 T cell receptor beta chains sequenced from a single sample in a study of blood T cell repertoires in COVID-19. Generated by immunoSEQ multiplex PCR, the TCRdb table keeps only in-frame clones and is missing some. The sample includes roughly 30,000 clones, 80% to 90% of them seen just once. The specimen sequenced was peripheral blood. These receptors were collected from a human donor with acute or convalescent COVID-19. The donor label of this sample is uncertain.

The chain couples TRBV7-2 to TRBJ2-1; 10 nucleotides line up with TRBD2. The CDR3 is 17 residues long. V lost 2 bases, J lost 3 bases, and 7 bases stayed unmatched. Germline values: CDR1 SGHTA, CDR2 FQGNSA. The CDR3 spells CASSLLGSSGSYNEQFF. For the CDR3, the DNA is TGTGCCAGCAGCTTATTGGGTTCTAGCGGGAGCTACAATGAGCAGTTCTTC.

This chain links TRBV5-4 with TRBJ2-7, with 7 bases aligning to TRBD2. The V gene's germline CDR1 is SGHNT and CDR2 YYREEE (reference sequence). The CDR3 consists of 14 residues. The J segment lost 3 bases and the V segment lost 3 bases, leaving 6 bases of the junction unmatched. CDR3 sequence: CASSSSGLGYEQYF. The CDR3, as DNA: TGTGCCAGCAGCTCTAGCGGCCTTGGCTACGAGCAGTACTTC.

The chain employs TRBV19 and TRBJ1-1; 10 bases are a match to TRBD1. V lost 5 bases and J lost 1; bases outside the gene matches: 7. The V gene's germline CDR1 is LNHDA and CDR2 SQIVND (reference sequence). The CDR3 runs to 16 residues. The CDR3, as DNA: TGTGCCAGTAGTGGACGAAGGACAGGGGGGAACACTGAAGCTTTCTTT. Translation gives CASSGRRTGGNTEAFF.

The V and J genes are TRBV21-1 and TRBJ2-1; the D call in the table, TRBD2, was not verified against the DNA. TRBV21-1 is tagged as a pseudogene. The CDR3 spans 17 residues. The CDR3 DNA follows: TGTGCCAGCACCACCCGGACTAGCGGGGGGGCAGGGGATGAGCAGTTCTTC. It encodes CASTTRTSGGAGDEQFF.